This T cell receptor beta chain was documented in a study of cytomegalovirus exposure and HLA in healthy donors. This clone has a single count. The table came from immunoSEQ multiplex PCR; TCRdb's copy has only in-frame clones and leaves some out. The sample records around 70,000 clones, about 95% being singletons. Germline assignment: CDR1 SGHRS and CDR2 YFSETQ. The CDR3 loop spans 14 amino acids. With 1 base removed from V and 2 bases from J, the gap between germline ends came to 10 bases. This receptor was taken from a woman between 18 and 29 years old in good health and CMV-seronegative. What was sequenced was PBMCs. The genes are TRBV5-1 and TRBJ2-7, with a possible D match to TRBD2 (7 bases). This CDR3 reads CASSLLGGPYEQYF. CDR3 coding DNA: TGCGCCAGCAGCTTGCTCGGGGGGCCCTACGAGCAGTACTTC. Filled out from reference TRBV5-1 and TRBJ2-7, the complete variable domain reads KAGVTQTPRYLIKTRGQQVTLSCSPISGHRSVSWYQQTPGQGLQFLFEYFSETQRNKGNFPGRFSGRQFSNSRSEMNVSTLELGDSALYLCASSLLGGPYEQYFGPGTRLTVT.